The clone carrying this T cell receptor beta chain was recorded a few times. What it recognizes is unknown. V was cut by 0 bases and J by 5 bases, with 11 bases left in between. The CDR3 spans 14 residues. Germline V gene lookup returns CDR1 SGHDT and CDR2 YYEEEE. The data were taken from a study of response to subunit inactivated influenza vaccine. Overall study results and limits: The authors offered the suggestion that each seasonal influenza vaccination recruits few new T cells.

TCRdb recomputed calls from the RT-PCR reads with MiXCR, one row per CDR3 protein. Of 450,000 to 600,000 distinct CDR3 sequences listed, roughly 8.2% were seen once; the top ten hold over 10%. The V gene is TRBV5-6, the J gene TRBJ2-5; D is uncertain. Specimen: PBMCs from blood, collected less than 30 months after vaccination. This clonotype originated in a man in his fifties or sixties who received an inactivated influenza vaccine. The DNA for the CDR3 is TGTGCCAGCAGCTTGGGAGCGTTGTGGGAGACCCAGTACTTC. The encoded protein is CASSLGALWETQYF.